These 18 T cell receptor beta chains were sequenced from one sample in a study of blood T cells in healthy people across ages. PCR was performed a second time for roughly 7 to 12 cycles using a sample-barcoded 5' primer and a J-beta primer mix. TCRdb reprocessed the 5' RACE reads with MiXCR, giving one entry per CDR3 protein. The sample holds around 800,000 distinct CDR3 sequences, more than 25% seen once. The same sample was also used in a study of T cells of mothers and their children.

The sample was blood. These receptors were obtained from a boy aged 5-17 years in good health.

The V and J genes are TRBV4-1 and TRBJ2-5, with D tentatively TRBD2 (5 bases). The J call is in doubt because the DNA end fits TRBJ2-1 better. The V gene's germline CDR1 is MGHRA and CDR2 YSYEKL. The CDR3 covers 14 residues. CDR3 in DNA: TGCGCCAGCAGCCAAGTTTTTCGGAGGAATGAGCAGTTCTTC. This codes for CASSQVFRRNEQFF.

The chain combines TRBV27 with TRBJ2-1; 16 bases line up with TRBD2. The CDR3 sequence is 18 residues long. CDR1 and CDR2 from the germline V gene are MNHEY and SMNVEV (reference sequence). V lost 5 bases to trimming and J lost 5 bases; unmatched junction nucleotides: 9. The CDR3 protein is CASSPGTSGRARNNEQFF. Written as DNA, the CDR3 is TGTGCCAGCAGTCCCGGGACTAGCGGGAGGGCAAGGAACAATGAGCAGTTCTTC.

Note on this clonotype: At one of its ends the junction is not consistent with the germline gene, which may arise from a read error. The J gene is TRBJ2-3, the V gene TRBV20-1; 7 bases are a match to TRBD1. The CDR3 is 15 residues long. Looked up from germline, CDR1 is DFQATT and CDR2 is SNEGSKA (reference sequence). CDR3 DNA sequence: TGCAGTGCCAGAGGGACAGCGGAAAAGGGTCATACGCAGTATTTT. The encoded protein is CSARGTAEKGHTQYF.

The V gene is TRBV3-1, the J gene TRBJ1-2, with TRBD1 matching over 12 bases. The CDR3 runs to 15 residues. Trimming cost V 3 bases and J 6 bases; bases outside gene matches: 5. CDR1 is LGHDT, CDR2 YNNKEL, per germline (reference sequence). CDR3 nucleotides: TGTGCCAGCAGCCACTGGGACAGGGGGCTTAATGGCTACACCTTC. It encodes CASSHWDRGLNGYTF.

The sample holds a few counts of this clonotype. This chain joins TRBV2 and TRBJ2-7, with D hard to call. V lost 7 bases and J 2 bases, leaving 12 bases between the germline ends. Germline CDR1 and CDR2: SNHLY and FYNNEI. The CDR3 length is 13 residues. DNA for the CDR3: TGTGCCAGCACTTTGGAACAGACCTACGAGCAGTACTTC. Amino acid sequence: CASTLEQTYEQYF.

The V call is TRBV7-3, the J call TRBJ2-6, with D possibly being TRBD1 (6 bases). Germline CDR1 SGHTA, CDR2 FQGTGA. V was trimmed by 4 bases and J by 2 bases, leaving 9 bases between them. The CDR3 has 15 residues. The CDR3 loop reads CASSSDRPGANVLTF. Here the CDR3 DNA reads TGTGCCAGCAGCTCAGACAGGCCTGGGGCCAACGTCCTGACTTTC.

This clonotype was counted between two and nine times. This chain joins TRBV4-1 and TRBJ1-2; 8 bases fit TRBD1. The CDR3 has 16 residues. Germline CDR1 and CDR2: MGHRA and YSYEKL. V lost 0 bases, J lost 8 bases, and 11 bases stayed unmatched. The CDR3 DNA reads as TGCGCCAGCAGCCAAGAATTAGTTGGACAGGGAAGAGGCTACACCTTC. Its translation: CASSQELVGQGRGYTF.

This rearrangement joins TRBV20-1 to TRBJ2-5, with 9 nucleotides matching TRBD2. Unmatched junction bases numbered 6, after V lost 6 bases and J lost 1 base. The CDR3 spans 14 residues. Germline-derived CDR1 and CDR2 are DFQATT and SNEGSKA (reference sequence). The CDR3 coding sequence is TGCAGTGCCCTAGCGGGGAGGACCCAAGAGACCCAGTACTTC. Its translation is CSALAGRTQETQYF.

The CDR3 nucleotides are TGTGCCAGCACCGCGGGACTGGGAGGTCTAGAGACCCAGTACTTC. Protein sequence: CASTAGLGGLETQYF. V and J are TRBV12-3 or TRBV12-4 and TRBJ2-5; maybe TRBD2 (6 bases). The V and J ends lost 7 bases and 4 bases respectively, with 19 bases between them. There are 15 residues in the CDR3.

In DNA form, the CDR3 reads TGTGCCAGCAGTATAAGCGGGGGTTCCTACGAGCAGTACTTC. This sequence encodes CASSISGGSYEQYF. The chain uses TRBV12-3 or TRBV12-4 and TRBJ2-5; 8 bases agree with TRBD2. The DNA end lines up better with TRBJ2-7; the J call may be wrong. The CDR3 is made up of 14 amino acids.

The gene calls are TRBV12-3 or TRBV12-4 and TRBJ2-5, with D possibly TRBD2 on 6 matching bases. The J call may be incorrect, as the DNA end agrees better with TRBJ2-1. The CDR3 contains 15 residues. CDR3 residues: CASSPTSREGNEQFF. Here the CDR3 DNA reads TGTGCCAGCAGCCCCACTAGCAGAGAGGGGAATGAGCAGTTCTTC.

A few counts support this clonotype. V usage is TRBV6-5 and J usage is TRBJ1-3; D is possibly TRBD1 (5 bases). Germline V gene data show CDR1 as MNHEY and CDR2 as SVGAGI. The CDR3 totals 15 residues. V was pared by 5 bases and J by 2 bases, with 13 bases between. The CDR3 coding sequence is TGTGCCAGCAGTAACCGGGGCAGGGCTGGAAACACCATATATTTT. Its translation: CASSNRGRAGNTIYF.

The rearrangement links TRBV6-6 to TRBJ2-1, with 7 bases identical to TRBD2. Unmatched junction bases numbered 5, after V lost 5 bases and J lost 1 base. The CDR3 length is 15 residues. Germline CDR1 MNHNY, CDR2 SVGAGI (reference sequence). CDR3: CASSGSSGSYNEQFF. The CDR3 DNA follows: TGTGCCAGCAGTGGGTCTAGCGGATCCTACAATGAGCAGTTCTTC.

This clonotype was seen only a few times. V gene TRBV7-9 combines with J gene TRBJ1-3, with D unclear. The CDR3 sequence is 15 residues long. The V end lost 5 bases, the J end lost 1 base, and 12 bases lay between the germline ends. Germline V CDR1 and CDR2: SEHNR, FQNEAQ (reference sequence). The CDR3 reads CASSPGAESGNTIYF. The DNA for the CDR3 is TGTGCCAGCAGCCCCGGCGCGGAGTCTGGAAACACCATATATTTT.

The chain links TRBV20-1 to TRBJ1-4; a weak D match, TRBD1 (5 bases). The CDR3 has 13 amino acids. CDR1 and CDR2 (germline): DFQATT, SNEGSKA (reference sequence). Trimming cost V 2 bases and J 8 bases, with 12 bases left between them. CDR3 DNA sequence: TGCAGTGCTAGACCGGGGGAGAACGAAAAACTGTTTTTT. It translates to CSARPGENEKLFF.

With regard to this clonotype: A read error may account for a junction end that differs from germline. V and J are TRBV6-5 and TRBJ1-5; 8 bases map to TRBD1. CDR1 is MNHEY, CDR2 SVGAGI, per germline. This CDR3 is built from 14 residues. The CDR3 region has the DNA TGTGCCGGCAGTAGGGACAGGAAAAATCAGCCCCAGCATTTT. Its translation is CAGSRDRKNQPQHF.

This clonotype was observed a handful of times. The chain employs TRBV27 and TRBJ2-7, with 11 bases that match TRBD1. CDR1 and CDR2 from the germline V gene are MNHEY and SMNVEV (reference sequence). With V trimmed by 8 bases and J by 3 bases, 12 bases remained unmatched. The CDR3 covers 16 residues. CDR3 DNA: TGTGCCAGCGCAGTTTGGGAGGGACAGGGGGTCTACGAGCAGTACTTC. Translated: CASAVWEGQGVYEQYF.

This chain joins TRBV6-1 and TRBJ2-5, with 9 bases lining up with TRBD2. The J call may be in error: the DNA end matches TRBJ2-1 better. Germline V gene sequence: CDR1 MNHNS, CDR2 SASEGT. The CDR3 is 16 amino acids. In DNA, the CDR3 is TGTGCCAGCACCCCGACGCGACTAGCGGACTACAATGAGCAGTTCTTC. It is translated as CASTPTRLADYNEQFF.